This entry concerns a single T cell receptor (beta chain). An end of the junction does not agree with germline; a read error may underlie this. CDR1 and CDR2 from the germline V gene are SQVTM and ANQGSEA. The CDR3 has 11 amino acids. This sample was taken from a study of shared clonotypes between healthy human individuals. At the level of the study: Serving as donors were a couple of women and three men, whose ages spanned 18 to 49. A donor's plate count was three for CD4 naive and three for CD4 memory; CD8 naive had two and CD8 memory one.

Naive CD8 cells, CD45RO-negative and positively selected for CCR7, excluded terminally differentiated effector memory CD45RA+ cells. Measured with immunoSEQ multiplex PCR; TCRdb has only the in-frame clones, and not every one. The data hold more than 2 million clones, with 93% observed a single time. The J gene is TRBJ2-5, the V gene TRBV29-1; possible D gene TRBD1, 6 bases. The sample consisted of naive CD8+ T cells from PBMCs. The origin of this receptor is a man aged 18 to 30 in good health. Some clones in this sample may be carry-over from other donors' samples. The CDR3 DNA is TGCAGCGTCGAAGACAGGAGGACCGCCTACTTC. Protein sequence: CSVEDRRTAYF.